A selection of T cell receptor beta chains follows, all from one sample in a study of cytomegalovirus exposure and HLA in healthy donors. Sequencing was performed with immunoSEQ multiplex PCR; in TCRdb, only in-frame clones are kept and a portion is missing. The sample yields 150,000 to 200,000 clones, roughly 80% seen once. Sequenced material: PBMCs. The receptors shown here come from a man in his forties or fifties in good health and CMV-seronegative. Both conserved end residues are part of each CDR3. The D gene is left open where the match is weak. Size is stated for part of the rows, as once, few or many counts, or as a class when the clone is expanded.

d_call	v_call	clone_size	j_call	cdr3_aa	cdr3_nt
.	TRBV7-9	.	TRBJ2-7	CASSLRTGKDEQYF	TGTGCCAGCAGCTTAAGAACAGGGAAGGACGAGCAGTACTTC
.	TRBV4-1	.	TRBJ2-1	CASSQGYQGNEQFF	TGCGCCAGCAGCCAAGGATATCAGGGCAATGAGCAGTTCTTC
TRBD1	TRBV6-5	once	TRBJ2-3	CASRTGSLDTQYF	TGTGCCAGCCGGACAGGGAGCCTAGATACGCAGTATTTT
.	TRBV4-3	.	TRBJ2-3	CASSQDTRKADTQYF	TGCGCCAGCAGCCAAGATACCAGGAAGGCAGATACGCAGTATTTT
TRBD2	TRBV2	.	TRBJ2-2	CASNERGITGELFF	TGTGCCAGCAACGAGCGGGGAATCACCGGGGAGCTGTTTTTT
TRBD1	TRBV27	.	TRBJ1-1	CASSFLGQKNTEAFF	TGTGCCAGCAGTTTCTTGGGACAGAAGAACACTGAAGCTTTCTTT
.	TRBV28	.	TRBJ2-1	CASSQGREAYNEQFF	TGTGCCAGCAGCCAGGGTCGAGAAGCCTACAATGAGCAGTTCTTC
.	TRBV7-9	.	TRBJ1-5	CSSSLATPRGNQPQHF	TGTTCCAGCAGCTTAGCGACACCGCGGGGAAATCAGCCCCAGCATTTT
.	TRBV19	.	TRBJ1-5	CASSIQGYNQPQHF	TGTGCCAGTAGTATTCAGGGCTACAATCAGCCCCAGCATTTT
TRBD1	TRBV29-1	.	TRBJ1-1	CSVSGTGEVNTEAFF	TGCAGCGTCTCCGGGACAGGGGAGGTGAACACTGAAGCTTTCTTT
.	TRBV10-3	.	TRBJ1-2	CAISEQGYGYTF	TGTGCCATCAGTGAACAGGGCTATGGCTACACCTTC
.	TRBV21-1	.	TRBJ1-1	CASSKRRGGMEAFF	TGTGCCAGCAGCAAAAGGCGAGGGGGTATGGAAGCTTTCTTT
TRBD1	TRBV27	.	TRBJ1-4	CASRPTGGREKLFF	TGTGCCAGCAGACCAACAGGGGGCCGTGAAAAACTGTTTTTT
TRBD1	TRBV11-3	.	TRBJ2-5	CASRDTGGAREAQYF	TGTGCCAGCAGGGATACAGGGGGCGCGAGGGAGGCCCAGTACTTC